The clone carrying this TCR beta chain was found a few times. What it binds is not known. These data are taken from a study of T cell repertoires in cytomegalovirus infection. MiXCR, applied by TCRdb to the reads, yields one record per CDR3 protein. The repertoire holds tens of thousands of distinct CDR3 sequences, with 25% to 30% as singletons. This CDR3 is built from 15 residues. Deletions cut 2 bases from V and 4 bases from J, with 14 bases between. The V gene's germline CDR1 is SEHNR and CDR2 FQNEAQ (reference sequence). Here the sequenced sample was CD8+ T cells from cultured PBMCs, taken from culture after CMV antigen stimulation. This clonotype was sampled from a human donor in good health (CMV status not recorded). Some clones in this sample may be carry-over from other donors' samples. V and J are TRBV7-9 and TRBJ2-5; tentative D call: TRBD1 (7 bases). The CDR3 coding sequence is TGTGCCAGCAGCTTACGGCAGGGGGGAGGAGAGACCCAGTACTTC. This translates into CASSLRQGGGETQYF.